Sequencing of this T cell receptor (beta chain) was carried out in a study of regulatory T cells in long-lasting Graves disease listed by TCRdb under 2021. Background for the entire study: In the newly diagnosed Graves' disease group, patients had been taking antithyroid drugs for less than 3 months. Patients with persistent Graves' disease were compared with patients with newly diagnosed Graves' disease using TCR sequencing and RNA sequencing of peripheral blood. The study was registered as a clinical trial and conducted in China. TCR sequencing covered about 13 persistent and around 20 newly diagnosed Graves' disease patients, 33 samples in total. What the authors observed across the whole study: Compared with newly diagnosed patients, patients with persistent Graves' disease had lower TCR Shannon entropy and fewer highly expanded clones, which suggests clonal expansion. The study examined only peripheral blood because the primary lesion, thyroid tissue, could not be accessed. Patients with persistent disease shared more public clonotypes (about 2,700) than newly diagnosed patients did (about 1,000). Preferential use of TRBV28, TRBJ1-2 and TRBJ2-5 was observed in persistent disease, whereas TRBV20-1 and TRBJ2-1 were favored in newly diagnosed disease. Sequencing and analysis were limited to the TCR beta chain. As a limitation, the authors acknowledged that the small sample size may reduce accuracy.

Libraries were built with multiplex PCR. Sequencing was performed on an Illumina HiSeq 4000. iRepertoire HTBI primers and Arm-PCR amplification of CDR3 regions were used to construct TCR beta libraries. PCR products were gel purified before sequencing. On the study's bioinformatics: Gene usage analysis of CDR3 amino acid clonotypes relied on the roughly 64 TRBV and about 13 TRBJ segments identified across samples. COPE and FqMerger were used to merge filtered high-quality paired reads into contigs. BLAST was used to align contigs to the IMGT TRBV, TRBD and TRBJ reference genes, and CDR3 was defined following IMGT. Any clonotype with a frequency above 0.1% was counted as a highly expanded clone. Shannon entropy served as the measure of repertoire diversity, while the Gini coefficient captured V-J evenness. A clonotype was considered public if more than one individual shared it. TCRdb reanalyzed the raw reads on its own, using fastp at Q25 for trimming and MiXCR for clone calling, and kept in-frame beta chains. Each entry merges the rows of one CDR3 protein and shows their most common DNA and genes. The V and J calls follow TCRdb's processing rather than the paper's. Recorded for this sample are a few hundred thousand distinct CDR3 sequences; around an eighth of them occurred a single time. Roughly 10% of the sample comes from the top ten.

This clonotype was found many times. There is no known antigen for this receptor. The input lacks base qualities; no much larger clone sits a single base away. This specimen's time point label, interpreted: newly diagnosed GD, antithyroid drugs for less than 3 months. For both TCR sequencing and RNA sequencing, RNA was extracted from PBMCs using TRIzol. The diagnosis of Graves' disease was made according to American Thyroid Association guidelines. Patients for the study were recruited at an endocrinology department in Xi'an, China. Each patient gave roughly 8.4 milliliters of peripheral blood, collected in an EDTA anticoagulant tube. Ficoll Paque Plus density gradient separation was used to isolate PBMCs, and no further T cell sorting was performed. An Agilent 2100 Bioanalyzer and agarose gel were used to check RNA quality, while a NanoDrop 2000 measured RNA concentration. Trimming removed 3 bases from V and 5 bases from J, leaving 16 bases between the germline ends. The CDR3 holds 16 amino acids from the cysteine to the phenylalanine. Only the CDR3 part of the read is kept: 48 bases, read in frame from the first base. From the germline V gene (reference sequence), CDR1 is MNHEY and CDR2 is SMNVEV.

These data also formed part of another study, on T cells in Graves' hyperthyroidism and ophthalmopathy. The second study's authors report: A patient counted as having stable Graves' hyperthyroidism if no progression to ophthalmopathy occurred over 18 months of follow-up. Hyperthyroidism patients were newly diagnosed, with disease duration under 2 months, and aged 18 to 65 years. Patients with uncontrolled infections, other autoimmune diseases, pregnancy or lactation were excluded. Diagnoses were established on the basis of clinical symptoms, serum thyroxine and TRAb, thyroid ultrasound, and orbital computed tomography. A first-round RT-PCR of the TCR CDR3 used the HTBI primer set with the Qiagen OneStep RT-PCR kit. Most expanded thyroid clonotypes (frequency above 0.001) were also found in blood, which suggests that blood repertoires may mirror thyroid immune responses. Ophthalmopathy was separated from stable hyperthyroidism by a 13 V-J signature model, with approximately 90% sensitivity and about 81% specificity obtained in cross-validation and 80%/75% obtained in testing. During validation, the model predicted progression to ophthalmopathy a median of around 6 months ahead of onset, with roughly 65% sensitivity and roughly 72% specificity. To identify TCR V-J signatures that set the groups apart, the researchers used a discovery cohort of about a hundred patients, made up of 40 to 45 with Graves' ophthalmopathy and some 60 with stable Graves' hyperthyroidism. Prospective prediction of ophthalmopathy was tested in an independent validation cohort consisting of 18 to 20 hyperthyroidism patients and some 16 patients who later progressed to ophthalmopathy. The 100 discovery patients were divided at random into training and test sets in a 7:3 ratio. In more than five Graves' hyperthyroidism patients, the study also compared T-cell repertoires from thyroid tissue with T-cell repertoires from blood. After sampling, hyperthyroidism patients received methimazole starting at 30 mg daily, and ophthalmopathy patients received high-dose intravenous methylprednisolone. The libraries were constructed in a second round of multiplex PCR and then size-selected and purified. Sequencing of the libraries was done on an Illumina HiSeq2000 using paired-end 100 bp reads. SOAPnuke was used to process the raw data, with reads discarded if the reads contained adapters or uncalled bases, had a mean Phred below 15, or lacked an exact constant-primer or identifier match. High-quality paired reads were merged using COPE v1.2.5, and each unique nucleotide sequence was defined as a clonotype. MiTCR v1.1 was used to align the clonotypes against IMGT TRBV, TRBD and TRBJ reference segments. The analysis included only V-J combinations with a frequency above 0.0001, which together covered more than 98% of the repertoires. A TCS score was defined as the ratio between F50 (clonal expansion) and ExV (chaos), using BLOSUM62-based TCRdist between CDR3 peptides within each V-J. Welch's t-statistics and random forest reduced several hundred V-J features to fewer than 15, which were used in a naive Bayes classifier (R e1071). Sample size was not statistically predetermined, and blinding of investigators to group allocation was not performed. The paper reports TCR Vbeta CDR3 sequencing of over 120 peripheral blood samples: some 44 ophthalmopathy, 75 to 80 hyperthyroidism and around 17 progressor patients.

The chain is encoded by TRBV27 joined to TRBJ2-2; TRBD1 might be the D gene, on 5 matching bases. The material was peripheral blood mononuclear cells (PBMCs), obtained at new diagnosis, from a patient treated with antithyroid drugs. The TCR originated in a man aged 25 to 45 with Graves disease. Donor details come from another sample of the same person, matched by shared clones. The base sequence is TGTGCCAGCAGTTTTGGGGCTAGGGTAGGGACCGGGGAGCTGTTTTTT. Translated, this is CASSFGARVGTGELFF.